These T cell receptor beta chains were read from a single sample in a study of shared clonotypes between healthy human individuals. Here immunoSEQ multiplex PCR was the method, and the copy in TCRdb shows in-frame clones only, minus some. The repertoire includes roughly 2.2 million clones, 93% of them detected once, and 0.39% sits in the top ten. Sequenced input: naive CD4+ T cells from PBMCs. These receptors were collected from a young man in good health. Some clones in this sample may be carry-over from other donors' samples. CDR3s leave out the opening cysteine and the closing phenylalanine or tryptophan. Rows may omit the clone size; those that give it use once, few, many or a size class.

. | TRBV7-9 | ASSLEGSLVGAEAF
. | TRBV5-1 | ASSSGSGRAHTGELF
. | TRBV7-3 | ASSFDPTYEQY
. | TRBV7-6 | ASSQTGPPQKLF
. | TRBV30 | AWSVGAGVTDTQY
. | TRBV30 | AWSGSDIQY
. | TRBV28 | ASSSLGAHSTDTQY
. | TRBV5-1 | ASSSGQPPQY
. | TRBV6-1 | ASSEYLGKETQY
. | TRBV30 | AWSMDPSGNTIY
. | TRBV7-2 | ASSLGRRRTDTQY
. | TRBV27 | ASSPHRGPLNTEAF
once | TRBV5-6 | ASNTLLSGQETQY
. | TRBV7-9 | ASSLSTGANVLT
. | TRBV2 | AGRIWGQETQY
. | TRBV7-3 | ASSLIEADTQY
once | TRBV7-8 | ASSFGRRSRDSSYEQY
once | TRBV28 | ATSGGLIGNTIY
once | TRBV20-1 | SALWRGEQF
once | TRBV11-2 | ASSAGLASSTDTQY
. | TRBV10-2 | ASSVDRGQPQH
. | TRBV5-1 | ASSLGVRGLADYEQY
. | TRBV5-4 | ASSFVSGRAGETQY
. | TRBV5-4 | ASSFRDRGTNTEAF
. | TRBV28 | ASTSRATGYY
. | TRBV4-2 | ASSQDHRLRSYNEQF
. | TRBV11-3 | ASSLVFSGTGKALNTEAF
. | TRBV4-2 | ASSQVLGIRGQPQH
. | TRBV12-5 | ASGFGTPSTDTQY
. | TRBV30 | AGDSPGANVLT
. | TRBV15 | ATSPGTANTEAF
. | TRBV10-1 | ASSEFAHSTDTQY
. | TRBV6-5 | ASSYLGGITYEQY
. | TRBV28 | ASSLPRVEQY
. | TRBV5-3 | ARSPLGNSGANVLT
. | TRBV20-1 | SAPRRQPQH
. | TRBV5-5 | ASSPRDPLYSNQPQH
. | TRBV27 | ASSLFRGEKLF
once | TRBV6-1 | ASRPRRGTEAF
. | TRBV11-2 | ASSNPIGSYEQY
. | TRBV6-5 | ASSPPGVSGNTIY
once | TRBV5-1 | ASSLAPGGPGMVVHT
. | TRBV7-9 | ASSFDANTGELF
. | TRBV20-1 | SASPGETQY
. | TRBV7-3 | ASSYQAGEAF
. | TRBV28 | ASSPGGVFNGYT
once | TRBV5-1 | ASSLGDNHEQY
. | TRBV5-1 | ASSLYGMNQETQY
. | TRBV4-1 | ASSQSGFGTALNEQF
. | TRBV5-1 | ASSPYPPGQGSGYT
. | TRBV28 | ATELTMSYNEQF
. | TRBV4-3 | ASSPEPYSGNTIY
. | TRBV5-4 | ASSLEGANQPQH
. | TRBV10-1 | ASRDDRGDQPQH
. | TRBV7-9 | ASSLAGRAPEKLF